This T cell receptor (beta chain) comes out of a study of blood T cell repertoires in COVID-19. Study-level information: Samples came from the United States, Italy and Spain, spanning acute and convalescent COVID-19.

Using immunoSEQ multiplex PCR, the repertoire was profiled, and TCRdb retains in-frame clones only, with some absent. This table has about 380,000 clones, roughly 90% appearing once. Trimming removed 5 bases from V and 0 bases from J, with 19 bases in between. The CDR3 has 17 amino acids. Germline values: CDR1 SEHNR, CDR2 FQNEAQ (reference sequence). The V gene is TRBV7-9, the J gene TRBJ1-2, with D uncertain. The TCR originated in a man aged 35-49 years with acute or convalescent COVID-19. Input material: peripheral blood. The CDR3, as DNA: TGTGCCAGCAGCCAAACACGGACTTCGGCCTCTAACTATGGCTACACCTTC. Its translation: CASSQTRTSASNYGYTF.